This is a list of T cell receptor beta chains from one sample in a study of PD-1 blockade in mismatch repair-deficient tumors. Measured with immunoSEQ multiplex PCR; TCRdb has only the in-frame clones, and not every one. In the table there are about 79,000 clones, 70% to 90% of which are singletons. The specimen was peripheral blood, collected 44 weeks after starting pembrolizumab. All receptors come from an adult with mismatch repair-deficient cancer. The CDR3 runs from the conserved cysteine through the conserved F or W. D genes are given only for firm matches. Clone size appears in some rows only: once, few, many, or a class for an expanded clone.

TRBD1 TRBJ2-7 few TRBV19 TGTGCCAGTAGTACAGGACAGGGCTGGGAGCAGTACTTC CASSTGQGWEQYF
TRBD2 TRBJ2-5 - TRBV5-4 TGTGCCAGCACTAAGGGTGCTAGCGGGCGACTTCAAGAGACCCAGTACTTC CASTKGASGRLQETQYF
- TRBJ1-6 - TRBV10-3 TGTGCCATACCAACAGGCCGTGGGGGTTCACCCCTCCACTTT CAIPTGRGGSPLHF
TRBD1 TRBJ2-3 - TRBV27 TGTGCCAGCAGAGGGACAGGGTCAGATACGCAGTATTTT CASRGTGSDTQYF
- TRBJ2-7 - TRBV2 TGTGCCAGCAGTGGACTGGGGGCTAACTACGAGCAGTACTTC CASSGLGANYEQYF
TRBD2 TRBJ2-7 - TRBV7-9 TGTGCCAGCAGTCAGGTGGGACTAGCGACCTACGAGCAGTACTTC CASSQVGLATYEQYF
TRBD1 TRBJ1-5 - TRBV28 TGTGCCAGCAGAATGGACAGGGGAGGCAATCAGCCCCAGCATTTT CASRMDRGGNQPQHF
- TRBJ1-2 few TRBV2 TGTGCCAGCAGGCTATCTGGCTACACCTTC CASRLSGYTF
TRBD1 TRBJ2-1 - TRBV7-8 TGTGCCAGCAGCAAGACAGGGTTCGGTGAGCAGTTCTTC CASSKTGFGEQFF
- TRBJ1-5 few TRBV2 TGTGCCAGCAGTGATGCGGACCGAAGCAATCAGCCCCAGCATTTT CASSDADRSNQPQHF
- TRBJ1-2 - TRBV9 TGTGCCAGCAGCGACCCCAGCGACGCACGCCATAACTATGGCTACACCTTC CASSDPSDARHNYGYTF
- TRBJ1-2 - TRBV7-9 TGTGCCAGCAGCCCAACGGCAGTTAACTATGGCTACACCTTC CASSPTAVNYGYTF
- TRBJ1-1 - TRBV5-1 TGCGCCAGCAGCCAGCGAGACAACACTGAAGCTTTCTTT CASSQRDNTEAFF
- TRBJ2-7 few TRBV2 TGTGCCAGCATTGCGGACCTCCCGTCCTACGAGCAGTACTTC CASIADLPSYEQYF
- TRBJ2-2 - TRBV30 TGTGCCTGGACCGGACTCTCCGGGGAGCTGTTTTTT CAWTGLSGELFF
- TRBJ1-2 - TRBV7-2 TGTGCCAGCAGCTTATCTAACTATGGCTACACCTTC CASSLSNYGYTF
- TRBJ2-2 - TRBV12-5 TGTGCTAGTGGTGCGGGCTACAACACCGGGGAGCTGTTTTTT CASGAGYNTGELFF
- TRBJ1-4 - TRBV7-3 TGTGCCAGCAGCACCTTCGTTGGAAGTGAAAAACTGTTTTTT CASSTFVGSEKLFF
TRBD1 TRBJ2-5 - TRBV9 TGTGCCAGCAGTGACAACGGACAGGCGCCGCAAGAGACCCAGTACTTC CASSDNGQAPQETQYF
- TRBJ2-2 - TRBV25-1 TGTGCCAGTTCAATCGACCGAACTTCGAACACCGGGGAGCTGTTTTTT CASSIDRTSNTGELFF
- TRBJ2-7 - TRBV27 TGTGCCAGCAGCCCCCGGCGGTACTCCTACGAGCAGTACTTC CASSPRRYSYEQYF
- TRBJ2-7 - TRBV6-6 TGTGCCAGCGGACTCAGTATGGGTCTCGGTGAGCAGTACTTC CASGLSMGLGEQYF
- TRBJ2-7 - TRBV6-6 TGTGCCTGTAGCCTTTCCAGCTCCTACGAGCAGTACTTC CACSLSSSYEQYF
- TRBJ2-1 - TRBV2 TGTGCCAGCAGGAGAACCGGGACAGGGGGACTAGCGGGCGCCCTCAATGAGCAGTTCTTC CASRRTGTGGLAGALNEQFF
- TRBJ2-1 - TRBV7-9 TGTGCCAGCAGCCACGGGACTGCTACCTATGAGCAGTTCTTC CASSHGTATYEQFF
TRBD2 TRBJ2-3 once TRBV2 TGTGCCAGCAGTGAGGTAGCGGGAACAGATACGCAGTATTTT CASSEVAGTDTQYF
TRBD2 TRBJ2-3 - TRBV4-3 TGCGCCAGCAGCCAAGATCTGCGGGGAGGGGCCGATACGCAGTATTTT CASSQDLRGGADTQYF
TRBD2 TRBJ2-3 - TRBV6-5 TGTGCCAGCAGTCATGGGACTAGAGGCACAGATACGCAGTATTTT CASSHGTRGTDTQYF
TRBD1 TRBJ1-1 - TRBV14 TGTGCCAGCAGACGACAGGGGGCTGCTGAAGCTTTCTTT CASRRQGAAEAFF
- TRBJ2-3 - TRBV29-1 TGCAGCGCTATTAGGGGGGTGACAGATACGCAGTATTTT CSAIRGVTDTQYF
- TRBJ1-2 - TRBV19 TGTGCCAGTAGTATAGGGCGCGATATCTACACCTTC CASSIGRDIYTF
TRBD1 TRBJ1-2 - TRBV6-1 TGTGCCAGCAGGGGACAGGCGGTGGGCTACACCTTC CASRGQAVGYTF
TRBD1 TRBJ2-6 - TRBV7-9 TGTGCCAGCAGCTCCCGGACAGGGACCGCCAACGTCCTGACTTTC CASSSRTGTANVLTF
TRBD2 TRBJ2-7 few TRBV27 TGTGCCAGCAGACCCCGGGGGGGCAGGAGGGAGCAGTACTTC CASRPRGGRREQYF
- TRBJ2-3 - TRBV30 TGTGCCTGGAGTGTAGGGGTGGGCACAGATACGCAGTATTTT CAWSVGVGTDTQYF
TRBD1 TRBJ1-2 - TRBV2 TGTGCCAGCAGTGAACAGGGGGCCGCGGCATATGGCTACACCTTC CASSEQGAAAYGYTF
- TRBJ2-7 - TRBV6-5 TGTGCCAGCAGCTTGCGGGACGCCGCCTACGAGCAGTACTTC CASSLRDAAYEQYF
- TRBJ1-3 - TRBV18 TGTGCCAGCTCAGGGGACTCTGGAAACACCATATATTTT CASSGDSGNTIYF
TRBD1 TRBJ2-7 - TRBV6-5 TGTGCCAGCATCGAGACAGGGTCCTACGAGCAGTACTTC CASIETGSYEQYF
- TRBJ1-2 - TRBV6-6 TGTGCCAGCAGAGAGGACGGACCCGGAGGCTACACCTTC CASREDGPGGYTF
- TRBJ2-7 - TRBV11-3 TGTGCCAGCAGCTCCTTCCGGACTGACTTCCACGAGCAGTACTTC CASSSFRTDFHEQYF
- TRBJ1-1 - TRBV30 TGTGCCTGGAGTTTCCAGGGAAGTGGCGCTGAAGCTTTCTTT CAWSFQGSGAEAFF
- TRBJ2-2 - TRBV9 TGTGCCAGCAGCGCATCACTTAGCGCGGCCGGGGAGCTGTTTTTT CASSASLSAAGELFF
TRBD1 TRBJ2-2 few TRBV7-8 TGTGCCAGCAGCTTAGACTCGGGGACAGGGGGTACCGGGGAGCTGTTTTTT CASSLDSGTGGTGELFF
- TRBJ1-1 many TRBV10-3 TGTGCCATCAGTACGACAGGCCCCGACACTGAAGCTTTCTTT CAISTTGPDTEAFF
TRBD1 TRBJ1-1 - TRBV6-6 TGTGCCAGCAGCCCAGGGGGTCAGGTCTGGAACACTGAAGCTTTCTTT CASSPGGQVWNTEAFF
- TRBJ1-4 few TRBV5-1 TGCGCCAGCAGCTTGGAGGGAGGGAGCCTCACATACGAAAAACTGTTTTTT CASSLEGGSLTYEKLFF
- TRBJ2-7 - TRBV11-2 TGTGCCAGCAGCTTAGACGCTACCCGCTACGAGCAGTACTTC CASSLDATRYEQYF
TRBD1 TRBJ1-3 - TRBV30 TGTGCCTGGAAGACAGGGATTGCCGGAAACACCATATATTTT CAWKTGIAGNTIYF
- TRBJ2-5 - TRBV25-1 TGTGCCAGCAGCCACCTAGGGGCGCAGTACCAAGAGACCCAGTACTTC CASSHLGAQYQETQYF
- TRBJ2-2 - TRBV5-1 TGCGCCAGCAGCCAACCTGGGCAGGGGTACACCGGGGAGCTGTTTTTT CASSQPGQGYTGELFF